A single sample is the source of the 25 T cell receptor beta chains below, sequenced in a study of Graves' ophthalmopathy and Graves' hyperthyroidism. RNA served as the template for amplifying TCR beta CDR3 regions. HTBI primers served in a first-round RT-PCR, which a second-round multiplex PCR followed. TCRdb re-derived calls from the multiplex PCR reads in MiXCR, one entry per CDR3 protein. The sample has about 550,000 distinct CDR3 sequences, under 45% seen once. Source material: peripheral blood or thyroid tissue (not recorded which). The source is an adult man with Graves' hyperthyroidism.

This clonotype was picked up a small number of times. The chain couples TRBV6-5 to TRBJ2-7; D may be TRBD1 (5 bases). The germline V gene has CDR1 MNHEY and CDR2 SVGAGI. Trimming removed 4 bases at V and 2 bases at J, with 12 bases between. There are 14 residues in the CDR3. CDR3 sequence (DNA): TGTGCCAGCAGTTTCGAGACAGACCCCTACGAGCAGTACTTC. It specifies CASSFETDPYEQYF.

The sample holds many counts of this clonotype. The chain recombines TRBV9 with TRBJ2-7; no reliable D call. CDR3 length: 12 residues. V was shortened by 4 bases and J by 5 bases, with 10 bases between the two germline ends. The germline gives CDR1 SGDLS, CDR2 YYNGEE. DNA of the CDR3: TGTGCCAGCAGCCCCGGCCCCAACGAGCAGTACTTC. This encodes CASSPGPNEQYF. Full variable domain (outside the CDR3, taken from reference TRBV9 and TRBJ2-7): DSGVTQTPKHLITATGQRVTLRCSPRSGDLSVYWYQQSLDQGLQFLIQYYNGEERAKGNILERFSAQQFPDLHSELNLSSLELGDSALYFCASSPGPNEQYFGPGTRLTVT.

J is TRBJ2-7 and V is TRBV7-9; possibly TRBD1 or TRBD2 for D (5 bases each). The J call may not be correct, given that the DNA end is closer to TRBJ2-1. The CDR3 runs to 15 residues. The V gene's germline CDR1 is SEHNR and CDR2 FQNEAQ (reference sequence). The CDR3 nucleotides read TGTGCCAGCAGCTTAGGGGGGAGAGGCTACAATGAGCAGTTCTTC. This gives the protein CASSLGGRGYNEQFF.

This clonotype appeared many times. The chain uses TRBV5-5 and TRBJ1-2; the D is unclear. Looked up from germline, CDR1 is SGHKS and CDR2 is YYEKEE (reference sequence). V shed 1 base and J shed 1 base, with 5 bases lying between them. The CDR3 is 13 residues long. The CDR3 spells CASSLPDNYGYTF. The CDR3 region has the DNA TGTGCCAGCAGCTTGCCGGATAACTATGGCTACACCTTC.

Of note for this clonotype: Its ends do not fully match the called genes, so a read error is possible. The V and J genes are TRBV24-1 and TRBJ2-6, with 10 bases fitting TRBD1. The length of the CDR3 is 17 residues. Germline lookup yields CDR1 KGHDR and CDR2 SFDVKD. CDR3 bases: TGTGCCAGCAGTACACGGACAGGGGGCTCTGGGGCCAACGTCCTGACTTTC. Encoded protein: CASSTRTGGSGANVLTF.

The DNA of the CDR3 is TGCAGCAGTTTAGGACCGATCTATGGCTACACCTTC. Translated, it gives CSSLGPIYGYTF. This chain connects TRBV29-1 to TRBJ1-2; D unclear. This CDR3 is 12 amino acids long. V dropped 8 bases and J dropped 4 bases, with 14 bases sitting between them. Germline CDR1 and CDR2: SQVTM and ANQGSEA.

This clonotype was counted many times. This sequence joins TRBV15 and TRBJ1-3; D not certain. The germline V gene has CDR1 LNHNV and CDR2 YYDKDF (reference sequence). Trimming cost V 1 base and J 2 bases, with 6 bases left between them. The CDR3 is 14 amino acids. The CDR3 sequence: CATSRVEPGNTIYF. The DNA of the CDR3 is TGTGCCACCAGCAGAGTAGAGCCTGGAAACACCATATATTTT.

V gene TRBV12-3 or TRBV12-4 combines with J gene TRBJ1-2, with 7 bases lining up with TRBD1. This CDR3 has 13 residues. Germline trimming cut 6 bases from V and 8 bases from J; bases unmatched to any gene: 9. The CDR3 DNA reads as TGTGCCAGCAGCCGAAGGACAGGAGGCGGCTACACCTTC. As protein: CASSRRTGGGYTF.

The CDR3 nucleotides are TGTGCCAGTAGCAGGGGTGTTGAGACAGGGGCACGGGAAGGCTACACCTTC. Translated: CASSRGVETGAREGYTF. The V call is TRBV7-9, the J call TRBJ1-2; 8 bases align to TRBD1. The germline CDR1 and CDR2 sequences are SEHNR and FQNEAQ (reference sequence). The CDR3 runs to 17 residues. J was trimmed by 8 bases and V by 9 bases; bases with no gene match: 23.

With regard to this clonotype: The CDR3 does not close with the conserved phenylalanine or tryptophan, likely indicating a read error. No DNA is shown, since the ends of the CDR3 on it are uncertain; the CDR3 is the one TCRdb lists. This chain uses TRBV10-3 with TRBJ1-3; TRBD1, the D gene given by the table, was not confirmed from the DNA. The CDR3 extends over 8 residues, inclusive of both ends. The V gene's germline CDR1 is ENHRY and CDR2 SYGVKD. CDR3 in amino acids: CAISESGA.

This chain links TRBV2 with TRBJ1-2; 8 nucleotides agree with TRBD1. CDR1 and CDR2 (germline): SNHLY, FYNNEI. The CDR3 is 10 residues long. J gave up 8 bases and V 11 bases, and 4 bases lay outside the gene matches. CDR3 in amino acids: CAEDRDGYTF. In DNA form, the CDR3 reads TGTGCCGAGGACAGGGACGGCTACACCTTC. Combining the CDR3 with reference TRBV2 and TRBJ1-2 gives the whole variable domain EPEVTQTPSHQVTQMGQEVILRCVPISNHLYFYWYRQILGQKVEFLVSFYNNEISEKSEIFDDQFSVERPDGSNFTLKIRSTKLEDSAMYFCAEDRDGYTFGSGTRLTVV.

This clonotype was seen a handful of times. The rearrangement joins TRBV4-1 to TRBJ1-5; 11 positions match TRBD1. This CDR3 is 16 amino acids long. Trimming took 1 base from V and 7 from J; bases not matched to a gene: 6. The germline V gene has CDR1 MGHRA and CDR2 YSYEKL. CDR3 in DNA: TGCGCCAGCAGCCAAGCTCCGGGACAGGGGGAACAGCCCCAGCATTTT. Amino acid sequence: CASSQAPGQGEQPQHF.

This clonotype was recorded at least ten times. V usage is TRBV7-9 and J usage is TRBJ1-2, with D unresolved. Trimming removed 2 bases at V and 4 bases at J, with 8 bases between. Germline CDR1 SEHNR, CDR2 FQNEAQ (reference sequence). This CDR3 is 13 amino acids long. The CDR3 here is CASSLRASYGYTF. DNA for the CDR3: TGTGCCAGCAGCTTACGGGCCAGCTATGGCTACACCTTC.

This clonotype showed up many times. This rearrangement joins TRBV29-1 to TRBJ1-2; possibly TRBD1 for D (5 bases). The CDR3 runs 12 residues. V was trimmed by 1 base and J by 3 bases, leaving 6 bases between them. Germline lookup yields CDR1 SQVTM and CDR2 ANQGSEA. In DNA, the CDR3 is TGCAGCGTTGAAGCCAGGGACTATGGCTACACCTTC. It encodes CSVEARDYGYTF.

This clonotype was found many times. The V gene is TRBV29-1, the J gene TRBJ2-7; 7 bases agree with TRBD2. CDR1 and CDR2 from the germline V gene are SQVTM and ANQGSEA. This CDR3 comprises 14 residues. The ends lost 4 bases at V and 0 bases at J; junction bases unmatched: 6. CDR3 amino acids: CSVGRLAGSYEQYF. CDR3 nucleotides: TGCAGCGTTGGTCGACTAGCAGGCTCCTACGAGCAGTACTTC.

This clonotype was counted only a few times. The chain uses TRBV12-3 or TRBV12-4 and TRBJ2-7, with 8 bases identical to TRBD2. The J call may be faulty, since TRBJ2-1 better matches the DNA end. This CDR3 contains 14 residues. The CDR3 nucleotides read TGTGCCAGCAGTTCCGGCGGGAGGACCGATGAGCAGTTCTTC. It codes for CASSSGGRTDEQFF.

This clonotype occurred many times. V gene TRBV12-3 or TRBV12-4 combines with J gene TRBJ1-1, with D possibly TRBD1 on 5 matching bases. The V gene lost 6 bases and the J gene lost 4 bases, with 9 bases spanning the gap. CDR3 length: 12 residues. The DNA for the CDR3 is TGTGCCAGCAGCTTCGGGACCACTGAAGCTTTCTTT. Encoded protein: CASSFGTTEAFF.

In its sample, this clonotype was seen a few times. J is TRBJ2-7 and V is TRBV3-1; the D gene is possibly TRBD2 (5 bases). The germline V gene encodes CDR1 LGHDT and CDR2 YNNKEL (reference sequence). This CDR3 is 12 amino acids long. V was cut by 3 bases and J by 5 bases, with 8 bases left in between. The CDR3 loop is CASSHGVHEQYF. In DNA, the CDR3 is TGTGCCAGCAGCCACGGGGTGCACGAGCAGTACTTC.

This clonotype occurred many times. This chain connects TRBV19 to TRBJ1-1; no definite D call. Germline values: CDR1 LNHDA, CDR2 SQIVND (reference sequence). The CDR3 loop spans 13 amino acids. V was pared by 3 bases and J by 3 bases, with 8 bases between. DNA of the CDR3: TGTGCCAGTAGTATTCGGAGTCACACTGAAGCTTTCTTT. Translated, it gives CASSIRSHTEAFF.

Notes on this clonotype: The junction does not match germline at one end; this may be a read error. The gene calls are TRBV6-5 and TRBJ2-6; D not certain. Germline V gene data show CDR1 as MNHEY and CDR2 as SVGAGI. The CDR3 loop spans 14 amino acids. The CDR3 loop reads CASRPTDRANVPTF. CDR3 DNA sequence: TGTGCCAGCAGACCGACGGACCGGGCCAACGTCCCGACTTTC.

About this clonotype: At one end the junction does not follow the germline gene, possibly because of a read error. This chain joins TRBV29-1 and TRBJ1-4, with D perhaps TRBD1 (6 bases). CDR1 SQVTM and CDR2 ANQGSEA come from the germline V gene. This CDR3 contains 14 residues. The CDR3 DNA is TGCAGCGTCGAAGGGGGGGGCACAGGTGAAAAACTGTTTTTT. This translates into CSVEGGGTGEKLFF.

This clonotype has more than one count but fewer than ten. CDR3 sequence: CASSSTRDRSSYEQYF. The CDR3 DNA follows: TGTGCCAGCAGTTCCACCCGGGACCGGAGCTCCTACGAGCAGTACTTC. V gene TRBV6-5 combines with J gene TRBJ2-7; TRBD1 or TRBD2 may be the D gene (5 bases each). V lost 4 bases and J 0 bases, leaving 16 bases between the germline ends. Germline assignment: CDR1 MNHEY and CDR2 SVGAGI. This CDR3 contains 16 residues.

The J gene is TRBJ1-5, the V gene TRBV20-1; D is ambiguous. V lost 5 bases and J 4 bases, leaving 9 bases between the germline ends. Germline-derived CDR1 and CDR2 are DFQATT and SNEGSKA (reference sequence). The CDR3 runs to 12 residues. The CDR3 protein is CSAVRPNQPQHF. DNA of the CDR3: TGCAGTGCTGTTCGCCCGAATCAGCCCCAGCATTTT.

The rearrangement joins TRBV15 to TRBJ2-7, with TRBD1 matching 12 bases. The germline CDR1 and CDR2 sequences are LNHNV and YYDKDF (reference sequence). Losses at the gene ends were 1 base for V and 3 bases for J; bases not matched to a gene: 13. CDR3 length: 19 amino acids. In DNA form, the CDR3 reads TGTGCCACCAGCAGAGCTCGGTCGGGACAGGGGGCAAACGACTACGAGCAGTACTTC. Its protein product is CATSRARSGQGANDYEQYF.

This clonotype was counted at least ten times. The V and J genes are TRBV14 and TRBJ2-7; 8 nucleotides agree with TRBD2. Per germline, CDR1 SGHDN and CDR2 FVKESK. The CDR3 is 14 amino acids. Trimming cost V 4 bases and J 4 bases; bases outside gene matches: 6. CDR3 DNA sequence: TGTGCCAGCAGCCGCGGGGGGAGAGGTTACGAGCAGTACTTC. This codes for CASSRGGRGYEQYF.